The 17 T cell receptor beta chains below come from one sample, sequenced in a study of T cells in Graves' hyperthyroidism and ophthalmopathy. Authors of the study amplified TCR beta CDR3 regions from RNA transcripts. Initially, a first-round RT-PCR of the TCR CDR3 employed the HTBI primer set. A single record per CDR3 protein comes from TCRdb applying MiXCR to the multiplex PCR reads. The sample gives fewer than 550,000 distinct CDR3 sequences, around a quarter of which show up once; about 11% is in the top ten. Sequenced sample: blood. These receptors were taken from a woman in her twenties or thirties with Graves' ophthalmopathy.

This clonotype was observed many times. This chain links TRBV11-1 with TRBJ2-2; D is undetermined. Trimming stripped 3 bases from V and 4 bases from J, with 6 bases between. The CDR3 extends over 13 amino acids. Germline V gives CDR1 SGHAT, CDR2 FQDESV (reference sequence). The CDR3 nucleotides read TGTGCCAGCAGCTTCGCCATCACCGGGGAGCTGTTTTTT. Translating it yields CASSFAITGELFF.

This clonotype came up once. The V call is TRBV6-1, the J call TRBJ2-7, with 12 bases lining up with TRBD2. After removal of 6 bases from V and 5 bases from J, the junction contained 8 bases not matched to a gene. CDR1 MNHNS and CDR2 SASEGT come from the germline V gene. The length of the CDR3 is 15 residues. The DNA for the CDR3 is TGTGCCAGCAGGCCGCTAGCGGGGGGGCCCCACGAGCAGTACTTC. Translation gives CASRPLAGGPHEQYF.

This clonotype was seen many times. The chain employs TRBV11-1 and TRBJ2-7; D not resolved. The germline V gene has CDR1 SGHAT and CDR2 FQDESV (reference sequence). Trimming left V 4 bases short and J 5 bases short, with 15 bases between. This CDR3 is built from 14 residues. CDR3 sequence reads: CASSSRRHRNEQYF. The CDR3 DNA sequence: TGTGCCAGCAGCTCCCGACGGCATAGGAACGAGCAGTACTTC.

V is TRBV12-3 or TRBV12-4 and J is TRBJ1-5; TRBD1 matches at 12 bases. The CDR3 runs 16 residues. The ends lost 6 bases at V and 5 bases at J; junction bases unmatched: 8. As DNA, the CDR3 is TGTGCCAGCAGCAAAGGGACAGGGGGCAGAGATCAGCCCCAGCATTTT. This codes for CASSKGTGGRDQPQHF.

This clonotype occurred many times. The CDR3 sequence is CASSLWLGSYEQYF. The CDR3 nucleotides read TGTGCCAGCAGTTTATGGTTGGGATCCTACGAGCAGTACTTC. The V gene is TRBV27, the J gene TRBJ2-7; unclear D gene. Trimming stripped 1 base from V and 1 base from J, with 8 bases between. The CDR3 spans 14 residues. Germline CDR1 MNHEY, CDR2 SMNVEV (reference sequence).

In the case of this clonotype: Since a much larger clone is just one base distant, this may be a read error. This chain links TRBV4-1 with TRBJ1-2; D gene unclear. The germline V gene encodes CDR1 MGHRA and CDR2 YSYEKL. The CDR3 runs to 16 residues. The DNA of the CDR3 is TGCGCCAGCAGCGAGAGCGTGGGCAGTAAACACTATGGCTACGCCTTC. It codes for CASSESVGSKHYGYAF.

The sample holds one count of this clonotype. A read error is possible here, since a much larger clone lies one base away. The genes are TRBV6-5 and TRBJ1-5; the D gene is possibly TRBD1 (5 bases). Germline CDR1 is MNHEY and CDR2 is SVGAGI. CDR3 size: 14 residues. The CDR3 bases are TGTTCCAGCAGTTTATCTGAGGGGCATCAGCCCCAGCATTTT. This codes for CSSSLSEGHQPQHF.

To note about this clonotype: Since no conserved phenylalanine or tryptophan closes the CDR3, a read error is the likely cause. The chain carries TRBV27 and TRBJ1-2; weak D call: TRBD1 (6 bases). V was shortened by 6 bases and J by 6 bases, with 20 bases between the two germline ends. This CDR3 comprises 15 residues. Germline lookup yields CDR1 MNHEY and CDR2 SMNVEV (reference sequence). The CDR3 region is CASSDSGGRKNGYTV. The CDR3 region has the DNA TGTGCCAGCAGCGATTCGGGGGGGCGGAAGAATGGCTACACCGTC.

Turning to this clonotype: A read error may account for a junction end that differs from germline. This chain connects TRBV14 to TRBJ1-2; D is perhaps TRBD1 (6 bases). CDR3 length equals 14 residues. Germline V gives CDR1 SGHDN, CDR2 FVKESK. The chain's CDR3 is CASSSWVGGYGYTF. Here the CDR3 DNA reads TGTGCCAGCAGCTCGTGGGTCGGGGGCTATGGTTACACCTTC.

This clonotype was detected many times. The chain combines TRBV18 with TRBJ1-2; D not certain. This CDR3 is built from 15 residues. Trimming cost V 3 bases and J 3 bases, with 14 bases left between them. CDR1 and CDR2 from the germline V gene are KGHSH and LQKENI. CDR3 residues: CASSPTSGMDYGYTF. Here the CDR3 DNA reads TGTGCCAGCTCACCTACGTCGGGGATGGACTATGGCTACACCTTC.

The chain carries TRBV7-9 and TRBJ2-5; D gene unclear. In germline, CDR1 is SEHNR, CDR2 FQNEAQ (reference sequence). The CDR3 spans 9 residues. CDR3 DNA: TGTGCGACCTCAGAGACCCAGTACTTC. This sequence encodes CATSETQYF.

This clonotype was observed at least ten times. The genes are TRBV20-1 and TRBJ2-7; D gene ambiguous. Germline CDR1 reads DFQATT; CDR2 reads SNEGSKA (reference sequence). There are 14 residues in the CDR3. Trimming pared 4 bases from V and 6 bases from J, leaving 19 bases between. CDR3 sequence (DNA): TGCAGTGCTATACCACATACGATTTATCTCGAGCAGTACTTC. Protein: CSAIPHTIYLEQYF.

This clonotype was seen at least ten times. The V call is TRBV7-2, the J call TRBJ2-4; maybe TRBD1 (5 bases). This CDR3 is 14 amino acids long. Trimming cost V 4 bases and J 2 bases, with 9 bases left between them. The germline V gene has CDR1 SGHTA and CDR2 FQGNSA. In DNA, the CDR3 is TGTGCCAGCAGCTCTGGGGCGACCAAAAACATTCAGTACTTC. Translation: CASSSGATKNIQYF.

This clonotype has ten or more counts. The chain couples TRBV6-1 to TRBJ1-1; TRBD1 might be the D (6 bases). The V and J ends lost 7 bases and 5 bases respectively, with 20 bases between them. Germline values: CDR1 MNHNS, CDR2 SASEGT. There are 15 residues in the CDR3. The CDR3 sequence is CASTDPEGGKTEAFF. CDR3 in DNA: TGTGCCAGCACCGACCCGGAAGGGGGGAAGACTGAAGCTTTCTTT.

The table lists this clonotype with many counts. The chain has TRBV19 and TRBJ2-5, with 8 bases matching TRBD1. The CDR3 covers 13 residues. Germline V gene data show CDR1 as LNHDA and CDR2 as SQIVND (reference sequence). Trimming took 9 bases from V and 5 from J; bases not matched to a gene: 8. The chain's CDR3 is CASSGQGWETQYF. The CDR3 DNA reads TGTGCCAGCTCCGGACAGGGCTGGGAGACCCAGTACTTC.

This clonotype has ten or more counts. This chain joins TRBV4-1 and TRBJ1-5; possibly TRBD1 for D (5 bases). CDR1 MGHRA and CDR2 YSYEKL come from the germline V gene. CDR3 length: 14 amino acids. The ends were cut back, 0 bases at V and 5 bases at J, with 8 bases in the middle. CDR3 sequence: CASSQDGAYQPQHF. In DNA, the CDR3 is TGCGCCAGCAGCCAAGATGGGGCCTATCAGCCCCAGCATTTT.

This clonotype was seen many times. V and J are TRBV11-2 and TRBJ2-5, with D possibly being TRBD1 (5 bases). The CDR3 consists of 16 residues. V was pared by 0 bases and J by 5 bases, with 16 bases between. Germline assignment: CDR1 SGHAT and CDR2 FQNNGV. This chain's CDR3 is CASSLDPFAGRETQYF. The DNA of the CDR3 is TGTGCCAGCAGCTTAGATCCTTTTGCAGGGCGGGAGACCCAGTACTTC. Looking up the rest from reference TRBV11-2 and TRBJ2-5 gives the full variable domain: EAGVAQSPRYKIIEKRQSVAFWCNPISGHATLYWYQQILGQGPKLLIQFQNNGVVDDSQLPKDRFSAERLKGVDSTLKIQPAKLEDSAVYLCASSLDPFAGRETQYFGPGTRLLVL.